This passage covers 13 T cell receptor beta chains from one sample sequenced in a study of vaccination effects on CD4 cells after COVID-19. No antigen is known for these receptors. Sequenced by immunoSEQ multiplex PCR; TCRdb stores in-frame clones only, minus some. The sample holds approximately 87,000 clones, around 74% seen once. ViraFEST assay sequencing came after antigen-specific CD4+ T cells were expanded with viral peptide pools. The culture ran for roughly ten days before CD4+ T cells were isolated. This material consisted of CD4+ T cells from PBMCs cultured with HCoV-229E spike peptides, taken before COVID-19 vaccination. These TCRs come from a human donor who received a COVID-19 vaccine.

CDR3 protein: CATSDLMRGDTGELFF. CDR3 nucleotides: TGTGCCACCAGTGATTTAATGAGGGGAGACACCGGGGAGCTGTTTTTT. J is TRBJ2-2 and V is TRBV24-1, with D perhaps being TRBD1 or TRBD2 (5 bases each). The germline V and J ends were trimmed by 1 base and 3 bases, with 11 bases remaining between them. The CDR3 loop spans 16 amino acids. CDR1 KGHDR and CDR2 SFDVKD come from the germline V gene.

CDR3 amino acids: CASSLIKRPNTPTNEKLFF. The CDR3 coding sequence is TGTGCCAGCAGCTTGATTAAACGGCCGAACACCCCCACTAATGAAAAACTGTTTTTT. This rearrangement joins TRBV5-5 to TRBJ1-4; D ambiguous. Germline V gene sequence: CDR1 SGHKS, CDR2 YYEKEE (reference sequence). CDR3 length: 19 amino acids. The V and J ends lost 1 base and 2 bases respectively, with 21 bases between them.

This chain uses TRBV4-1 with TRBJ1-2; the D gene is possibly TRBD1 (5 bases). Deletions cut 4 bases from V and 2 bases from J, with 14 bases between. The CDR3 consists of 15 residues. In germline, CDR1 is MGHRA, CDR2 YSYEKL. The CDR3: CASSPSQGENYGYTF. In nucleotides, the CDR3 is TGCGCCAGCAGCCCCTCCCAGGGTGAAAACTATGGCTACACCTTC.

The chain uses TRBV7-2 and TRBJ2-7, with TRBD2 matching over 13 bases. V gave up 2 bases and J gave up 0 bases; unmatched junction bases: 10. This CDR3 is 19 amino acids long. CDR1 SGHTA and CDR2 FQGNSA come from the germline V gene. The CDR3 region is CASSLYWGLAGFSSYEQYV. The DNA of the CDR3 is TGTGCCAGCAGCTTATATTGGGGACTAGCGGGGTTTAGCTCCTACGAGCAGTACGTC.

The genes are TRBV28 and TRBJ2-1, with TRBD2 matching over 11 bases. The J segment lost 3 bases and the V segment lost 6 bases, leaving 10 bases of the junction unmatched. The CDR3 sequence is 17 residues long. The germline gives CDR1 MDHEN, CDR2 SYDVKM. The chain's CDR3 is CASSPGTSGVNYNEQFF. The CDR3 region has the DNA TGTGCCAGCAGCCCGGGGACTAGCGGAGTTAACTACAATGAGCAGTTCTTC. Complete variable domain (other parts from reference TRBV28 and TRBJ2-1): DVKVTQSSRYLVKRTGEKVFLECVQDMDHENMFWYRQDPGLGLRLIYFSYDVKMKEKGDIPEGYSVSREKKERFSLILESASTNQTSMYLCASSPGTSGVNYNEQFFGPGTRLTVL.

The chain employs TRBV5-1 and TRBJ2-1, with 9 bases matching TRBD2. Germline loops: CDR1 SGHRS, CDR2 YFSETQ. There are 18 residues in the CDR3. J was trimmed by 3 bases and V by 0 bases; bases with no gene match: 10. The CDR3 nucleotides are TGCGCCAGCAGCTTGGATGGCCCGGCTAGCGGGGTCTACAATGAGCAGTTCTTC. It yields the protein CASSLDGPASGVYNEQFF.

This chain uses TRBV24-1 with TRBJ2-1; 10 bases line up with TRBD2. This CDR3 is 15 amino acids long. Germline loops: CDR1 KGHDR, CDR2 SFDVKD. V dropped 4 bases and J dropped 12; count of bases not matched to a gene: 11. CDR3 coding DNA: TGTGCCACCAGTGAGGCGACAGCGGGGGGGCCTTCGCAGTTCTTC. Encoded protein: CATSEATAGGPSQFF.

The genes are TRBV11-3 and TRBJ2-3; D possibly corresponds to TRBD2 (6 bases). The V gene lost 5 bases and the J gene lost 6 bases, with 6 bases spanning the gap. Germline V CDR1 and CDR2: SGHNT, YENEEA. The CDR3 spans 11 residues. The CDR3, as DNA: TGTGCCAGCAGCGCGGGGGATACGCAGTATTTT. Its translation is CASSAGDTQYF.

This clone was counted only a few times. The chain is built from TRBV2 and TRBJ2-2, with D tentatively TRBD1 (5 bases). The CDR3 runs 14 residues. With 6 bases removed from V and 3 bases from J, the gap between germline ends came to 11 bases. Germline V gene sequence: CDR1 SNHLY, CDR2 FYNNEI. CDR3 DNA sequence: TGTGCCAGCAGGCAGGGTCCCCACACCGGGGAGCTGTTTTTT. Protein sequence: CASRQGPHTGELFF.

This sequence joins TRBV9 and TRBJ2-2, with TRBD2 matching 12 bases. J lost 0 bases, V lost 0 bases, and 3 bases had no gene match. The germline V gene has CDR1 SGDLS and CDR2 YYNGEE. The CDR3 loop spans 18 amino acids. CDR3 in DNA: TGTGCCAGCAGCGTAGACCTAGCGGGGGGGCCGAACACCGGGGAGCTGTTTTTT. Translated: CASSVDLAGGPNTGELFF.

This clone was picked up one time. The chain recombines TRBV7-7 with TRBJ2-5, with D tentatively TRBD1 or TRBD2 (6 bases each). The CDR3 loop spans 17 amino acids. From germline, CDR1 is SSHAT and CDR2 FNYEAQ (reference sequence). Between the trimmed V and J ends, which lost 0 bases and 2 bases, there was a span of 16 bases. CDR3 residues: CASSLAGAGEEQETQYF. CDR3 in DNA: TGTGCCAGCAGCTTAGCGGGCGCAGGGGAGGAACAAGAGACCCAGTACTTC. Based on the CDR3 plus reference TRBV7-7 and TRBJ2-5, the full variable domain is GAGVSQSPRYKVTKRGQDVTLRCDPISSHATLYWYQQALGQGPEFLTYFNYEAQPDKSGLPSDRFSAERPEGSISTLTIQRTEQRDSAMYRCASSLAGAGEEQETQYFGPGTRLLVL.

The chain combines TRBV18 with TRBJ1-5; 12 nucleotides align to TRBD1. This CDR3 contains 16 residues. Germline V lookup: CDR1 KGHSH, CDR2 LQKENI. The trim removed 2 bases at V and 5 bases at J, leaving 4 bases unmatched. DNA for the CDR3: TGTGCCAGCTCACCAGGGACAGGGGGCTTAGATCAGCCCCAGCATTTT. Amino acid sequence: CASSPGTGGLDQPQHF. Looking up the rest from reference TRBV18 and TRBJ1-5 gives the full variable domain: NAGVMQNPRHLVRRRGQEARLRCSPMKGHSHVYWYRQLPEEGLKFMVYLQKENIIDESGMPKERFSAEFPKEGPSILRIQQVVRGDSAAYFCASSPGTGGLDQPQHFGDGTRLSIL.

The chain is built from TRBV10-3 and TRBJ1-1; D remains ambiguous. CDR3 length: 13 residues. Germline lookup yields CDR1 ENHRY and CDR2 SYGVKD. With 6 bases removed from V and 1 base from J, the gap between germline ends came to 9 bases. The CDR3 loop reads CAIRDSGNTEAFF. The CDR3 DNA sequence: TGTGCCATCAGAGATAGTGGGAACACTGAAGCTTTCTTT.